This entry is about one T cell receptor (beta chain). Its antigen is undetermined. The authors ran a second PCR of roughly 6 to 12 cycles using a sample-barcoded 5' primer and a J-beta primer mix. A single record per CDR3 protein comes from TCRdb applying MiXCR to the 5' RACE reads. Here the sample spans 1.5 million to 2 million distinct CDR3 sequences, roughly a third being singletons. V was cut by 1 base and J by 10 bases, with 14 bases left in between. The CDR3 runs to 14 residues. Germline-derived CDR1 and CDR2 are SGDLS and YYNGEE. The sample originates from a study of blood T cells in healthy people across ages. General study points: Investigators viewed diversity estimates from one million T cells as underestimates, the study reported.

The sample, around 10 milliliters of peripheral blood, was drawn from each donor. The chain is built from TRBV9 and TRBJ1-4; tentative D call: TRBD1 (5 bases). The origin of this receptor is a woman aged 30 to 39 in good health. The material sequenced was blood. As DNA, the CDR3 is TGTGCCAGCAGCGTACAAGGGGTCCATGGAAAACTGTTTTTT. Translated, it gives CASSVQGVHGKLFF.